These 11 T cell receptor beta chains originate from one sample sequenced in a study of OX40 agonist ivuxolimab in advanced cancers. The table came from immunoSEQ multiplex PCR; TCRdb's copy has only in-frame clones and leaves some out. The data hold 65,000 to 85,000 clones, with roughly nine tenths observed a single time. Sequencing was performed on CD4+ or CD8+ T cells sorted from blood, taken in a trial of the OX40 agonist ivuxolimab. The receptors here all came from an adult with an advanced solid tumor such as melanoma, head and neck, liver or kidney cancer.

Only a few counts were recorded for this clone. This chain links TRBV7-2 with TRBJ1-1, with D perhaps matching TRBD1 (6 bases). Germline V gene lookup returns CDR1 SGHTA and CDR2 FQGNSA. This CDR3 comprises 14 residues. The ends were cut back, 5 bases at V and 3 bases at J, with 13 bases in the middle. The CDR3 loop reads CASSEKTGYTEAFF. Here the CDR3 DNA reads TGTGCCAGCAGCGAAAAGACAGGCTACACTGAAGCTTTCTTT.

The chain has TRBV7-9 and TRBJ1-2; D remains ambiguous. This CDR3 is built from 14 residues. Per the germline V gene, CDR1 is SEHNR and CDR2 is FQNEAQ (reference sequence). Trimming removed 2 bases from V and 7 bases from J, with 14 bases in between. Here the CDR3 DNA reads TGTGCCAGCAGCTTAAACATCTTGGGAGGTGGCTACACCTTC. Amino acid sequence: CASSLNILGGGYTF.

The chain links TRBV30 to TRBJ1-5; D unclear. The CDR3 spans 14 residues. V lost 1 base and J 5 bases, leaving 12 bases between the germline ends. Germline loops: CDR1 GTSNPN, CDR2 SVGIG (reference sequence). CDR3 nucleotide sequence: TGTGCCTGGAGTGAAGACAAGCCAGATCAGCCCCAGCATTTT. The encoded protein is CAWSEDKPDQPQHF.

The chain joins TRBV2 to TRBJ1-2; 7 nucleotides agree with TRBD1. The CDR3 consists of 14 residues. In germline, CDR1 is SNHLY, CDR2 FYNNEI. V lost 3 bases, J lost 3 bases, and 4 bases stayed unmatched. The CDR3 nucleotides read TGTGCCAGCAGTGAGGTCCAGGGGGACTATGGCTACACCTTC. Translation: CASSEVQGDYGYTF.

This clone was seen just once. CDR3 sequence: CASSQGFGAGQHLNYEQYF. As DNA, the CDR3 is TGTGCCAGCAGCCAAGGTTTCGGGGCGGGGCAACATCTTAACTACGAGCAGTACTTC. This chain links TRBV4-2 with TRBJ2-7, with D perhaps matching TRBD2 (6 bases). The length of the CDR3 is 19 residues. Germline assignment: CDR1 LGHNA and CDR2 YNFKEQ. Trimming shortened V by 1 base and J by 3 bases, and 25 bases separated the two germline ends.

This chain joins TRBV28 and TRBJ1-3; unclear D gene. Trimming stripped 4 bases from V and 8 bases from J, with 12 bases between. The CDR3 has 13 residues. CDR1 is MDHEN and CDR2 is SYDVKM in the germline V gene. The chain's CDR3 is CASSSPEGHTIYF. CDR3 coding DNA: TGTGCCAGCAGTTCCCCCGAAGGTCACACCATATATTTT.

The gene calls are TRBV10-1 and TRBJ2-5; D unresolved. Trimming took off 3 bases at V and 1 base at J, with 15 bases between the two ends. CDR3 size: 16 residues. Germline lookup yields CDR1 WNHNN and CDR2 SYGVQD (reference sequence). The CDR3 is CASSDRSDVLQETQYF. Written as DNA, the CDR3 is TGCGCCAGCAGTGACCGTTCGGACGTTCTCCAAGAGACCCAGTACTTC.

The gene calls are TRBV6-5 and TRBJ2-7; 9 positions agree with TRBD1. V dropped 0 bases and J dropped 5; count of bases not matched to a gene: 5. The CDR3 covers 15 residues. Germline CDR1 reads MNHEY; CDR2 reads SVGAGI. The CDR3 here is CASSYSGTGQNEQYF. The DNA for the CDR3 is TGTGCCAGCAGTTACTCCGGGACAGGGCAGAACGAGCAGTACTTC.

The chain combines TRBV5-1 with TRBJ2-5; D call uncertain. Trimming removed 0 bases at V and 7 bases at J, with 10 bases between. This CDR3 comprises 13 residues. Per germline, CDR1 SGHRS and CDR2 YFSETQ. The CDR3, as DNA: TGCGCCAGCAGCTTGGAGGCGGCACGGACCCAGTACTTC. It specifies CASSLEAARTQYF. Looking up the rest from reference TRBV5-1 and TRBJ2-5 gives the full variable domain: KAGVTQTPRYLIKTRGQQVTLSCSPISGHRSVSWYQQTPGQGLQFLFEYFSETQRNKGNFPGRFSGRQFSNSRSEMNVSTLELGDSALYLCASSLEAARTQYFGPGTRLLVL.

In this sample, this clone turned up once. V is TRBV6-5 and J is TRBJ2-2; 10 nucleotides line up with TRBD1. The CDR3 covers 14 residues. CDR1 is MNHEY and CDR2 is SVGAGI in the germline V gene. V dropped 7 bases and J dropped 3; count of bases not matched to a gene: 2. The CDR3 spells CASNGQGDTGELFF. Here the CDR3 DNA reads TGTGCCAGCAACGGACAGGGGGACACCGGGGAGCTGTTTTTT.

J is TRBJ2-7 and V is TRBV5-1; D unresolved. Germline CDR1 and CDR2: SGHRS and YFSETQ. This CDR3 is built from 15 residues. Trimming took off 4 bases at V and 2 bases at J, with 16 bases between the two ends. CDR3 nucleotides: TGCGCCAGCAGCGGTCCGGGTCGACCCCCCTACGAGCAGTACTTC. Encoded protein: CASSGPGRPPYEQYF. The variable domain in full, completed from reference TRBV5-1 and TRBJ2-7, reads KAGVTQTPRYLIKTRGQQVTLSCSPISGHRSVSWYQQTPGQGLQFLFEYFSETQRNKGNFPGRFSGRQFSNSRSEMNVSTLELGDSALYLCASSGPGRPPYEQYFGPGTRLTVT.